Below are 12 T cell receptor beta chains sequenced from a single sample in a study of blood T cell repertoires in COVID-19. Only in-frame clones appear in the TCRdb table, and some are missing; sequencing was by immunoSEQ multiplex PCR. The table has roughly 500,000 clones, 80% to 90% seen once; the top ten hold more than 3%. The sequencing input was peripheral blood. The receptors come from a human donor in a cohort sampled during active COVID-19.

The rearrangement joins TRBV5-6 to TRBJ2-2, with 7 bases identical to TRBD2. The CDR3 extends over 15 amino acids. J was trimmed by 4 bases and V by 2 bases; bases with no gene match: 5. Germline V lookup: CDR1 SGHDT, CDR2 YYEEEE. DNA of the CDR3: TGTGCCAGCAGCTTCCTAAAGCGGGGCACCGGGGAGCTGTTTTTT. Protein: CASSFLKRGTGELFF.

CDR3 sequence: CASSLRGSTDTQYF. Here the CDR3 DNA reads TGTGCCAGCAGTCTCAGGGGGTCTACAGATACGCAGTATTTT. The chain recombines TRBV7-3 with TRBJ2-3, with TRBD1 matching 7 bases. With 6 bases clipped from V and 3 bases from J, the junction kept 6 bases outside the gene matches. The CDR3 contains 14 residues. Germline CDR1 reads SGHTA; CDR2 reads FQGTGA.

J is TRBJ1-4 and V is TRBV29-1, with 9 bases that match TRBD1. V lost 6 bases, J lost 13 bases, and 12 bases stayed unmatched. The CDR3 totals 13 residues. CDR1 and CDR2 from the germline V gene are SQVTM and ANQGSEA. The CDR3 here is CSVRLGQGRGLFF. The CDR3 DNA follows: TGCAGCGTCCGCCTGGGACAGGGCCGAGGACTGTTTTTT.

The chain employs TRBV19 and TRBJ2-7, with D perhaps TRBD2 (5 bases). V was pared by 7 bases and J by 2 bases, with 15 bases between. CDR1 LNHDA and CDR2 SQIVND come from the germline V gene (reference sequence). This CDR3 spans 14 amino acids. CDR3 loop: CASTSDLNPYEQYF. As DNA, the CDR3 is TGTGCCAGTACCTCGGACTTAAACCCCTACGAGCAGTACTTC.

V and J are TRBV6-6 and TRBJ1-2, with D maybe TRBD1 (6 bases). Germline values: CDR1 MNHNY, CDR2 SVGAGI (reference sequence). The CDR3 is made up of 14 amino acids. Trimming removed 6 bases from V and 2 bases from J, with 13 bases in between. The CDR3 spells CASRDGQPNYGYTF. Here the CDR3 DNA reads TGTGCCAGCAGGGACGGACAGCCGAACTATGGCTACACCTTC.

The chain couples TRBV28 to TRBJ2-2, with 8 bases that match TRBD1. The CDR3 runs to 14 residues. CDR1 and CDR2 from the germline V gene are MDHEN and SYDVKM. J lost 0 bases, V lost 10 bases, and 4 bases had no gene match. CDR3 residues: CATQQGANTGELFF. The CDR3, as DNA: TGTGCCACCCAACAGGGGGCGAACACCGGGGAGCTGTTTTTT.

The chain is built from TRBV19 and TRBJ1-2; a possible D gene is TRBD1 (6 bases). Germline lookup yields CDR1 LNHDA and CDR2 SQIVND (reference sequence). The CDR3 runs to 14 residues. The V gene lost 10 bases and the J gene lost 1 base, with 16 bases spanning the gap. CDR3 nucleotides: TGTGCCACCTCCTCACAGGGAATTAACTATGGCTACACCTTC. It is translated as CATSSQGINYGYTF.

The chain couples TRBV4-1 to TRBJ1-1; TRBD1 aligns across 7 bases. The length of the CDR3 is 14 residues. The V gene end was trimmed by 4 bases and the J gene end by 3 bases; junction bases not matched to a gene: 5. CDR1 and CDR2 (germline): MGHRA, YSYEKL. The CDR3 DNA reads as TGCGCCAGCAGCCTACAACAGGGGTACACTGAAGCTTTCTTT. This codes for CASSLQQGYTEAFF.

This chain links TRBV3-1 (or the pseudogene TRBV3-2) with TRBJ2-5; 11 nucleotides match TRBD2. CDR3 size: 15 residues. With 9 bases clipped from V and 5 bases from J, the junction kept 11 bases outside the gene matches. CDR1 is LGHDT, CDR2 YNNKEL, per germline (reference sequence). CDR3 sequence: CASILAGGPVETQYF. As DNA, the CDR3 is TGTGCCAGTATCTTAGCGGGAGGGCCGGTGGAGACCCAGTACTTC.

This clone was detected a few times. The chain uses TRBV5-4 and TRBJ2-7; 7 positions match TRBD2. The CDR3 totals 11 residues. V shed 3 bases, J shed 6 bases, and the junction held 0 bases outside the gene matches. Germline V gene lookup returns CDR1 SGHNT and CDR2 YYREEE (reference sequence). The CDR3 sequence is CASSWGGEQYF. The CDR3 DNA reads TGTGCCAGCAGCTGGGGGGGCGAGCAGTACTTC.

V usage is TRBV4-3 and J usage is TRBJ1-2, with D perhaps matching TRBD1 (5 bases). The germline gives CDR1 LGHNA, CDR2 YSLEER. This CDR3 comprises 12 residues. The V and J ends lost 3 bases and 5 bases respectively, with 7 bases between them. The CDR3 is CASSQEGYGYTF. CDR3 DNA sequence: TGCGCCAGCAGCCAGGAGGGGTATGGCTACACCTTC.

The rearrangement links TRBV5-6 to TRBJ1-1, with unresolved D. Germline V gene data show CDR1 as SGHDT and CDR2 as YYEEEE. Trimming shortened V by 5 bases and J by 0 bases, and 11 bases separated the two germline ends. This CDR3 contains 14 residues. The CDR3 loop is CASRQRGLNTEAFF. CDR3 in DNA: TGTGCCAGCAGACAAAGAGGGTTGAACACTGAAGCTTTCTTT.